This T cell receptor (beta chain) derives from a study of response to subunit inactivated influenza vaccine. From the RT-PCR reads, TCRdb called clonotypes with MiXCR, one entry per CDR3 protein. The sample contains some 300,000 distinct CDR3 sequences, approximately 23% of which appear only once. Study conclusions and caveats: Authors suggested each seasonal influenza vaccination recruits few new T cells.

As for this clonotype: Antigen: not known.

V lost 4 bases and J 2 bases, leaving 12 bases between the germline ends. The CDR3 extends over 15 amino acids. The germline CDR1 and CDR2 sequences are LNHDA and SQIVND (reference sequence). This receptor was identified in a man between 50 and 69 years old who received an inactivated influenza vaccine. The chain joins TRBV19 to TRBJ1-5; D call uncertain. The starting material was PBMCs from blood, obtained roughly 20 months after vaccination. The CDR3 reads CASSKDRVGNQPQHF. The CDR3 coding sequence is TGTGCCAGTAGTAAGGACCGAGTGGGCAATCAGCCCCAGCATTTT.